This T cell receptor beta chain was recorded in a study of blood T cell repertoires in COVID-19. In the study overall: The cDNA or gDNA used as material had been derived from T cells, B-cell-depleted T cells, or PBMCs.

This clone was counted once. Germline CDR1 and CDR2: GTSNPN and SVGIG (reference sequence). The CDR3 consists of 12 residues. Unmatched junction bases numbered 1, after V lost 2 bases and J lost 4 bases. Sequenced by immunoSEQ multiplex PCR; TCRdb stores in-frame clones only, minus some. The data contain 120,000 or so clones, approximately 85% of them seen just once; the ten biggest clones take up about 17%. Seattle-derived patients entered the study during active infection and were followed longitudinally. The chain uses TRBV30 and TRBJ2-5; 7 bases line up with TRBD2. The receptor was isolated from a man in his thirties or forties with COVID-19, enrolled during active disease. The sequencing input was peripheral blood. The DNA for the CDR3 is TGTGCCTGGAGTAGCGGGGTAGAGACCCAGTACTTC. Translated: CAWSSGVETQYF. Filled out from reference TRBV30 and TRBJ2-5, the complete variable domain reads SQTIHQWPATLVQPVGSPLSLECTVEGTSNPNLYWYRQAAGRGLQLLFYSVGIGQISSEVPQNLSASRPQDRQFILSSKKLLLSDSGFYLCAWSSGVETQYFGPGTRLLVL.